This T cell receptor (beta chain) was recorded in a study of T cell changes during pregnancy in multiple sclerosis. Only in-frame clones appear in the TCRdb table, and some are missing; sequencing was by immunoSEQ multiplex PCR. The data show around 84,000 clones, approximately 93% seen once. Germline assignment: CDR1 SGHRS and CDR2 YFSETQ. With 0 bases removed from V and 2 bases from J, the gap between germline ends came to 8 bases. The CDR3 totals 14 residues. This specimen was peripheral blood, taken in the second trimester of pregnancy. This receptor was obtained from a female donor in good health, enrolled as a control in a pregnancy study. The gene calls are TRBV5-1 and TRBJ2-5; D is undetermined. CDR3 in amino acids: CASSLAQPQETQYF. CDR3 DNA sequence: TGCGCCAGCAGCTTGGCACAGCCTCAAGAGACCCAGTACTTC.